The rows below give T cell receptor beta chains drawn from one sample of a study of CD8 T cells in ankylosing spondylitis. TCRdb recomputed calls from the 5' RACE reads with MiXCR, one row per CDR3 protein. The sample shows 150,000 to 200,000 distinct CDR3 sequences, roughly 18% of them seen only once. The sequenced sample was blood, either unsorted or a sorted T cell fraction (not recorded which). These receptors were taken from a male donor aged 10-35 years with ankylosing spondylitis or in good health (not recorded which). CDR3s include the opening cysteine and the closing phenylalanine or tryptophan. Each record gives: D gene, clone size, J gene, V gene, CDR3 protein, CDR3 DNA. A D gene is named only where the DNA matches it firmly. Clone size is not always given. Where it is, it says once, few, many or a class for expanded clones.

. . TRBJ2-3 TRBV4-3 CASSQDRRVVTDTQYF TGCGCCAGCAGCCAAGATCGCCGGGTAGTCACAGATACGCAGTATTTT
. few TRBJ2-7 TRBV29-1 CSVEFSESEQYF TGCAGCGTTGAGTTCAGTGAGTCAGAGCAGTACTTC
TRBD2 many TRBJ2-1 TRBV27 CASSFISGINEQFF TGTGCCAGCAGTTTTATTAGCGGGATCAATGAGCAGTTCTTC
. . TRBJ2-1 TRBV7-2 CASSLNLNEQFF TGTGCCAGCAGCTTAAATCTGAATGAGCAGTTCTTC
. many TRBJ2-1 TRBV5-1 CASSDGPYNEQFF TGCGCCAGTTCGGACGGTCCCTACAATGAGCAGTTCTTC
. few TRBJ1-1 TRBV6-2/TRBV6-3 CASRNPGVTEAFF TGTGCCAGCAGGAACCCAGGGGTAACTGAAGCTTTCTTT
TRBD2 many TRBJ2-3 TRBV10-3 CAISDLRTSGADTQYF TGTGCCATCAGTGACTTAAGGACTAGCGGCGCAGATACGCAGTATTTT
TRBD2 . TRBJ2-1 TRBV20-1 CSANRASGIVEQFF TGCAGTGCTAATAGGGCTAGCGGGATAGTTGAGCAGTTCTTC
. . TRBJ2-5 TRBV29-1 CSVELLVSGGGAVQETQYF TGCAGCGTTGAGCTCCTGGTCTCGGGTGGAGGAGCGGTACAAGAGACCCAGTACTTC
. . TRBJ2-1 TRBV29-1 CSLAGAYNEQFF TGCAGCCTCGCAGGGGCTTACAATGAGCAGTTCTTC
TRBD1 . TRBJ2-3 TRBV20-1 CSALGTGTGGGDTQYF TGCAGTGCGCTTGGAACCGGGACAGGGGGCGGAGATACGCAGTATTTT
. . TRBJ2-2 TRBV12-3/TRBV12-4 CASSFTSGELFF TGTGCCAGCAGTTTCACATCCGGGGAGCTGTTTTTT
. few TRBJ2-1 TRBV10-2 CASRAMLANLYNEQFF TGCGCCAGCAGAGCAATGCTAGCGAATCTCTACAATGAGCAGTTCTTC
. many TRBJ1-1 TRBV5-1 CASSFLGMAEAFF TGCGCCAGCAGCTTTCTTGGGATGGCTGAAGCTTTCTTT
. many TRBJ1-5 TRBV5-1 CASSLDEGNGNQPQHF TGCGCCAGCAGCTTGGATGAGGGGAATGGCAATCAGCCCCAGCATTTT
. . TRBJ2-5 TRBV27 CASSWIAQETQYF TGTGCCAGCAGCTGGATCGCCCAAGAGACCCAGTACTTC
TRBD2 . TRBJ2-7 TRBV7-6 CASSLASSSGAPYEQYF TGTGCCAGCAGCTTAGCGTCGTCTAGCGGGGCTCCCTACGAGCAGTACTTC
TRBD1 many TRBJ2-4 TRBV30 CAFLDRGNIQYF TGTGCCTTTCTAGACAGGGGAAACATTCAGTACTTC
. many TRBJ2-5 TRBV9 CASSVGVKETQYF TGTGCCAGCAGCGTTGGCGTAAAAGAGACCCAGTACTTC
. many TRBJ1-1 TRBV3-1 CASSPMRGEAFF TGTGCCAGCAGCCCTATGAGGGGTGAAGCTTTCTTT
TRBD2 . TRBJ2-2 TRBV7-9 CASGLGLVELFF TGTGCCAGCGGACTAGGCTTGGTGGAGCTGTTTTTT
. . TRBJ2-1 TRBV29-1 CSVEAPSVNEQFF TGCAGCGTTGAGGCTCCGAGTGTCAATGAGCAGTTCTTC
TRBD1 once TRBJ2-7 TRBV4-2 CASSPRTGGVRHEQYF TGTGCCAGCAGCCCAAGAACAGGGGGCGTTCGCCACGAGCAGTACTTC
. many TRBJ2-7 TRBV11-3 CASSPGPLKQADEQYF TGTGCCAGCAGCCCGGGCCCTCTGAAGCAAGCAGACGAGCAGTACTTC
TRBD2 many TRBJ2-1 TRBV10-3 CAIRGGLAANEQFF TGTGCCATCAGGGGCGGACTAGCGGCCAATGAGCAGTTCTTC
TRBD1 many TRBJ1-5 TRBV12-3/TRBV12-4 CASSSGQGSDSNQPQHF TGTGCCAGCAGTTCTGGACAGGGATCCGATAGCAATCAGCCCCAGCATTTT
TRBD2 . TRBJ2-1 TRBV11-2 CASSFRPPRREGDNEQFF TGTGCCAGCAGCTTCCGCCCTCCAAGGCGGGAGGGGGACAATGAGCAGTTCTTC
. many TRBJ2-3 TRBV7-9 CASRLGQYTDTQYF TGTGCCAGCAGACTCGGACAGTACACAGATACGCAGTATTTT
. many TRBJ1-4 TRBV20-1 CSASLAGTANEKLFF TGCAGTGCTAGTCTCGCGGGGACGGCTAATGAAAAACTGTTTTTT
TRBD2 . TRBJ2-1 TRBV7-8 CASSLPRTSGGNEQFF TGTGCCAGCAGCCTCCCCCGGACTAGCGGGGGAAATGAGCAGTTCTTC
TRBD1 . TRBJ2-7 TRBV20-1 CSARAYDRGGEQYF TGCAGTGCTAGAGCTTATGACAGGGGAGGCGAGCAGTACTTC
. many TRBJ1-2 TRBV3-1 CASSQEALNYGYTF TGTGCCAGCAGCCAAGAAGCCCTAAACTATGGCTACACCTTC
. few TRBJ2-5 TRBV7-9 CASSLPVGMYQETQYF TGTGCCAGCAGCTTACCGGTCGGGATGTACCAAGAGACCCAGTACTTC
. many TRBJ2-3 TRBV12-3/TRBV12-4 CASSTNRVFTDTQYF TGTGCCAGCAGCACGAACAGGGTCTTCACAGATACGCAGTATTTT
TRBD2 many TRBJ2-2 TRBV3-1 CASSPSGRVTGELFF TGTGCCAGCAGCCCTAGCGGGAGGGTGACCGGGGAGCTGTTTTTT
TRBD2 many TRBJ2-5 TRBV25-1 CASSEYPAGVKETQYF TGTGCCAGCAGTGAATATCCAGCGGGAGTGAAAGAGACCCAGTACTTC
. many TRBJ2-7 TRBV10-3 CAISESRVSYEQYF TGTGCCATCAGTGAGTCGAGGGTGTCCTACGAGCAGTACTTC
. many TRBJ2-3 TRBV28 CASSLYPGPTQYF TGTGCCAGCAGTTTATATCCGGGTCCAACGCAGTATTTT
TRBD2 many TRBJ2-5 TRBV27 CASSVLAGGNQETQYF TGTGCCAGCAGCGTATTAGCGGGAGGGAACCAAGAGACCCAGTACTTC
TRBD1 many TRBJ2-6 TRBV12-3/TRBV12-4 CASSHTGAGANVLTF TGTGCCAGCAGCCATACAGGGGCTGGGGCCAACGTCCTGACTTTC
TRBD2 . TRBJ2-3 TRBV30 CAWNAGVDTQYF TGTGCCTGGAACGCGGGAGTAGATACGCAGTATTTT
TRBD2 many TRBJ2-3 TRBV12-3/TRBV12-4 CASSFLPLREYEDTQYF TGTGCCAGCAGTTTCCTTCCTCTGCGGGAGTATGAAGATACGCAGTATTTT
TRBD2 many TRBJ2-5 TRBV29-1 CSVEDPAERGETQYF TGCAGCGTTGAAGATCCTGCGGAGCGGGGAGAGACCCAGTACTTC
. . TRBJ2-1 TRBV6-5 CASSYGTDYNEQFF TGTGCCAGCAGTTACGGGACTGACTACAATGAGCAGTTCTTC
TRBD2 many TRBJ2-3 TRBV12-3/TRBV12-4 CASSPRTGLAGGGDTDTQYF TGTGCCAGCAGTCCCCGGACAGGCCTCGCAGGCGGGGGGGATACAGATACGCAGTATTTT
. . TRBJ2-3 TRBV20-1 CSAQVGTDTQYF TGCAGTGCACAAGTTGGCACAGATACGCAGTATTTT
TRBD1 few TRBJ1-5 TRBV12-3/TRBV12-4 CASSGQGSNQPQHF TGTGCCAGCAGTGGACAGGGGAGCAATCAGCCCCAGCATTTT
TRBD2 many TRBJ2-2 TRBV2 CASIQYRDSGRSPWVAGELFF TGTGCCAGCATACAGTATCGGGATAGCGGGAGGTCCCCTTGGGTCGCCGGGGAGCTGTTTTTT
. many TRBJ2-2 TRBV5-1 CASSLRTDGSGELFF TGCGCCAGCAGTCTCCGGACTGATGGGTCCGGGGAGCTGTTTTTT
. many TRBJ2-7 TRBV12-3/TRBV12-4 CASSLGDHSYEQYF TGTGCCAGCAGTTTAGGGGATCACTCCTACGAGCAGTACTTC
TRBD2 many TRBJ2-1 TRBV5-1 CASSLTGTTPEQFF TGCGCCAGCAGCCTGACCGGGACTACCCCCGAGCAGTTCTTC
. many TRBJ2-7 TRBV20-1 CSARVHSDEQYF TGCAGTGCTAGAGTGCACAGCGACGAGCAGTACTTC
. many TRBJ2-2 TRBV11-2 CASSLEWTGELFF TGTGCCAGCAGCTTAGAATGGACCGGGGAGCTGTTTTTT
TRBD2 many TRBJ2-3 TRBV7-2 CASSLLGTSGGDTQYF TGTGCCAGCAGCTTACTCGGGACTAGCGGGGGAGATACGCAGTATTTT
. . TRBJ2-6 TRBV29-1 CSVDAGANVLTF TGCAGCGTTGACGCCGGGGCCAACGTCCTGACTTTC
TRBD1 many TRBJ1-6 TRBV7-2 CASSRTGDGNSPLHF TGTGCCAGCAGCCGGACAGGGGATGGCAATTCACCCCTCCACTTT
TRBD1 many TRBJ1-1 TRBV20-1 CSARNRGMNTEAFF TGCAGTGCTAGAAACAGGGGTATGAACACTGAAGCTTTCTTT
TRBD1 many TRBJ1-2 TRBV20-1 CSASLGQGLGYTF TGCAGTGCTAGCCTAGGACAGGGGCTGGGCTACACCTTC
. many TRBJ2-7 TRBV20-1 CSAPDVGLGEQYF TGCAGTGCCCCAGACGTGGGGTTGGGCGAGCAGTACTTC